This T cell receptor (beta chain) came from a study of Graves' ophthalmopathy and Graves' hyperthyroidism. This clonotype has a count of ten or more. Enrollment excluded any patients with other autoimmune diseases, uncontrolled infections, pregnancy or lactation. RNA transcripts were the template, and TCR beta CDR3 regions were amplified from them. Scientists carried out first-round RT-PCR using HTBI primers and then a second-round multiplex PCR. MiXCR, applied by TCRdb to the multiplex PCR reads, yields one record per CDR3 protein. The sample shows 360,000 or so distinct CDR3 sequences, about 17% of them seen only once. The CDR3 covers 15 residues. V gave up 1 base and J gave up 5 bases, with 14 bases separating them. Germline CDR1 is SGHTA and CDR2 is FQGNSA.

The source is a woman aged 18 to 35 with Graves' ophthalmopathy. The chain uses TRBV7-2 and TRBJ2-5; D possibly uses TRBD1 or TRBD2 (5 bases each). Sequencing input: peripheral blood. The CDR3 here is CASSLERGAGETQYF. The CDR3, as DNA: TGTGCCAGCAGCTTAGAACGAGGGGCCGGGGAGACCCAGTACTTC.